The 24 T cell receptor beta chains below come from one sample, sequenced in a study of T cells expressing NK-cell markers. Each CDR3 protein gets one entry in TCRdb, which reprocessed the 5' RACE reads and gives no DNA. The table lists some 190,000 distinct CDR3 sequences, with 20% to 25% in the top ten. Sequenced sample: blood T cells: a sorted CD56 or NKG2C T cell subset, CD4+ or CD8+ T cells, or bulk PBMC T cells (not recorded which). These receptors all come from a man between 18 and 69 years old in good health.

V and J are TRBV11-2 and TRBJ1-4. CDR3 length: 15 residues. The germline V gene encodes CDR1 SGHAT and CDR2 FQNNGV. This CDR3 reads CASSSLLRANEKLFF.

The gene calls are TRBV12-3 or TRBV12-4 and TRBJ2-2; TCRdb's D gene call, TRBD1, goes unchecked for lack of DNA. This CDR3 is built from 15 residues. CDR3 residues: CASIGGRVNTGELFF.

The J gene is TRBJ2-2, the V gene TRBV7-2; without DNA, the TCRdb call of TRBD1 cannot be checked. Germline lookup yields CDR1 SGHTA and CDR2 FQGNSA. This CDR3 comprises 17 residues. CDR3: CASSLGVGALDTGELFF.

The V gene is TRBV27, the J gene TRBJ2-1; with no DNA, the TCRdb D assignment of TRBD1 cannot be verified. The CDR3 sequence is 14 residues long. Looked up from germline, CDR1 is MNHEY and CDR2 is SMNVEV (reference sequence). CDR3 amino acids: CASSLRGDINEQFF.

The chain couples TRBV12-3 or TRBV12-4 to TRBJ1-5; no DNA is available, so the TRBD1 call from TCRdb remains unchecked. The CDR3 contains 14 residues. The CDR3 spells CASSISRGNQPQHF.

This chain joins TRBV4-2 and TRBJ2-7; TCRdb's D call, TRBD2, is unchecked because there is no DNA. Germline CDR1 is LGHNA and CDR2 is YNFKEQ. This CDR3 is built from 15 residues. The CDR3 region is CASSQWGGSSYEQYF.

The chain recombines TRBV2 with TRBJ2-7; lacking DNA, the TRBD1 call made by TCRdb goes unchecked. This CDR3 comprises 15 residues. Germline V gene lookup returns CDR1 SNHLY and CDR2 FYNNEI. The CDR3 sequence: CASAFDRGTPYEQYF. Filled out from reference TRBV2 and TRBJ2-7, the complete variable domain reads EPEVTQTPSHQVTQMGQEVILRCVPISNHLYFYWYRQILGQKVEFLVSFYNNEISEKSEIFDDQFSVERPDGSNFTLKIRSTKLEDSAMYFCASAFDRGTPYEQYFGPGTRLTVT.

The chain employs TRBV29-1 and TRBJ1-2; TCRdb's D gene call, TRBD1, goes unchecked for lack of DNA. The length of the CDR3 is 15 residues. Germline loops: CDR1 SQVTM, CDR2 ANQGSEA. CDR3 sequence reads: CSVETPGQGDYGYTF.

The chain links TRBV5-6 to TRBJ2-7; TCRdb lists TRBD1, though no DNA is available to test this call. The CDR3 has 14 residues. CDR1 is SGHDT and CDR2 is YYEEEE in the germline V gene. CDR3 amino acids: CASSSPGHSYEQYF.

The chain is built from TRBV7-8 and TRBJ2-7; TCRdb's D call, TRBD1, is unchecked because there is no DNA. This CDR3 is built from 17 residues. Germline loops: CDR1 SGHVS, CDR2 FQNEAQ. The CDR3 sequence is CASSSGRRGGSSYEQYF.

J is TRBJ2-2 and V is TRBV21-1; TCRdb picks TRBD1, but there is no DNA to check that call. TRBV21-1 is labeled a pseudogene. There are 14 residues in the CDR3. This CDR3 is CASSNQGGAGSCFF.

The chain employs TRBV15 and TRBJ1-5. Germline V gives CDR1 LNHNV, CDR2 YYDKDF (reference sequence). CDR3 length: 15 amino acids. CDR3: CATSRDPQNNQPQHF. Together with reference TRBV15 and TRBJ1-5, the CDR3 gives the full variable domain: DAMVIQNPRYQVTQFGKPVTLSCSQTLNHNVMYWYQQKSSQAPKLLFHYYDKDFNNEADTPDNFQSRRPNTSFCFLDIRSPGLGDTAMYLCATSRDPQNNQPQHFGDGTRLSIL.

This chain joins TRBV11-2 and TRBJ1-6; no DNA is available, so the TRBD1 call from TCRdb remains unchecked. The germline gives CDR1 SGHAT, CDR2 FQNNGV. This CDR3 has 16 amino acids. The CDR3 is CASSSSPDRDNSPLHF. Filled out from reference TRBV11-2 and TRBJ1-6, the complete variable domain reads EAGVAQSPRYKIIEKRQSVAFWCNPISGHATLYWYQQILGQGPKLLIQFQNNGVVDDSQLPKDRFSAERLKGVDSTLKIQPAKLEDSAVYLCASSSSPDRDNSPLHFGNGTRLTVT.

This chain connects TRBV6-6 to TRBJ1-2; there is no DNA to check the TCRdb D call of TRBD1. Germline CDR1 reads MNHNY; CDR2 reads SVGAGI (reference sequence). The CDR3 has 13 residues. The chain's CDR3 is CASSYSDRGGYTF.

By frequency, this clonotype registers medium-sized. The chain couples TRBV6-5 to TRBJ1-2. This CDR3 contains 14 residues. Germline V gives CDR1 MNHEY, CDR2 SVGAGI. The CDR3 is CASSPLGRNYGYTF.

The chain is built from TRBV11-2 and TRBJ2-7. CDR1 and CDR2 (germline): SGHAT, FQNNGV. CDR3 length: 15 residues. This chain's CDR3 is CASSPSTPAFYEQYF.

The V call is TRBV6-4, the J call TRBJ2-5; lacking DNA, the TRBD2 call made by TCRdb goes unchecked. The CDR3 covers 18 residues. Germline CDR1 MRHNA, CDR2 SNTAGT. The CDR3 protein is CASSDIPRLRQGEQTQYF.

The rearrangement joins TRBV29-1 to TRBJ2-5. This CDR3 has 19 amino acids. Germline-derived CDR1 and CDR2 are SQVTM and ANQGSEA. The CDR3 loop is CSVEDHGEWIPENQETQYF.

The CDR3 sequence: CASSFSDREQETQYF. The V gene is TRBV28, the J gene TRBJ2-5; TCRdb lists TRBD1, though no DNA is available to test this call. The CDR3 is 15 amino acids. Per the germline V gene, CDR1 is MDHEN and CDR2 is SYDVKM. The full variable domain, its missing parts supplied by reference TRBV28 and TRBJ2-5, is DVKVTQSSRYLVKRTGEKVFLECVQDMDHENMFWYRQDPGLGLRLIYFSYDVKMKEKGDIPEGYSVSREKKERFSLILESASTNQTSMYLCASSFSDREQETQYFGPGTRLLVL.

The V call is TRBV19, the J call TRBJ2-1. This CDR3 is built from 13 residues. Looked up from germline, CDR1 is LNHDA and CDR2 is SQIVND (reference sequence). This CDR3 reads CASSMWVYNEQFF. The full variable domain, its missing parts supplied by reference TRBV19 and TRBJ2-1, is DGGITQSPKYLFRKEGQNVTLSCEQNLNHDAMYWYRQDPGQGLRLIYYSQIVNDFQKGDIAEGYSVSREKKESFPLTVTSAQKNPTAFYLCASSMWVYNEQFFGPGTRLTVL.

The CDR3 is CSATRQGLRNTIYF. The rearrangement uses TRBV20-1 and TRBJ1-3. This CDR3 has 14 amino acids. The germline gives CDR1 DFQATT, CDR2 SNEGSKA (reference sequence).

The V call is TRBV3-1, the J call TRBJ2-3; TCRdb's assignment of TRBD2 cannot be checked, as there is no DNA. From germline, CDR1 is LGHDT and CDR2 YNNKEL (reference sequence). CDR3 length: 17 residues. CDR3 sequence: CASSQALAGVFTDTQYF.

The rearrangement joins TRBV7-9 to TRBJ2-1. Germline CDR1 and CDR2: SEHNR and FQNEAQ (reference sequence). This CDR3 region has 16 residues. CDR3 in amino acids: CASSSDGQGSYNEQFF.

CDR3 in amino acids: CASSASLRYEQYF. The chain employs TRBV28 and TRBJ2-7; TCRdb gives TRBD2 as the D gene, but with no DNA this cannot be confirmed. Germline V CDR1 and CDR2: MDHEN, SYDVKM. The CDR3 runs to 13 residues. The whole variable domain, remainder taken from reference TRBV28 and TRBJ2-7, is DVKVTQSSRYLVKRTGEKVFLECVQDMDHENMFWYRQDPGLGLRLIYFSYDVKMKEKGDIPEGYSVSREKKERFSLILESASTNQTSMYLCASSASLRYEQYFGPGTRLTVT.